What follows is one T cell receptor (beta chain) and its context. V lost 6 bases and J lost 4, with 15 bases in between. Germline CDR1 SQVTM, CDR2 ANQGSEA. CDR3 length equals 13 residues. The sample is drawn from a study of CD8 T cells in Susac syndrome. Sequencing of TCR beta covered CD8+ and CD4+ T cells obtained from blood. Stable or active relapsing-remitting multiple sclerosis, untreated and meeting revised McDonald criteria, defined the controls. While CD8+ and CD4+ T cells were isolated negatively, TEMRA cells were enriched by FACS. RNA amounts of roughly 0.45 to 1 ug underwent reverse transcription with random hexamers. Multiplex PCR with immunoSEQ amplified the TCR beta CDR3 across 54 Vbeta and 13 Jbeta. TCRdb called the immunoSEQ multiplex PCR reads again in MiXCR, with one record for every CDR3 protein. The sample has roughly 150,000 distinct CDR3 sequences, approximately 95% seen once.

The specimen was CD4+ T cells from PBMCs. The V and J genes are TRBV29-1 and TRBJ1-1, with D perhaps matching TRBD1 (6 bases). The sequence was collected from a human donor with multiple sclerosis. Written as DNA, the CDR3 is TGCAGCGTCCAAACAGGGACGACCACTGAAGCTTTCTTT. Its translation is CSVQTGTTTEAFF. Using reference TRBV29-1 and TRBJ1-1 for the parts outside the CDR3, the full variable domain is SAVISQKPSRDICQRGTSLTIQCQVDSQVTMMFWYRQQPGQSLTLIATANQGSEATYESGFVIDKFPISRPNLTFSTLTVSNMSPEDSSIYLCSVQTGTTTEAFFGQGTRLTVV.